This is a list of T cell receptor beta chains from one sample in a study of OX40 agonist ivuxolimab in advanced cancers. Clones were read by immunoSEQ multiplex PCR, and TCRdb kept only the in-frame ones, dropping some. Of 37,000 or so clones listed, around 86% are singletons. Sequenced here: CD4+ or CD8+ T cells sorted from blood, sampled in a trial of the OX40 agonist ivuxolimab. The receptors shown here come from an adult with an advanced solid tumor such as melanoma, head and neck, liver or kidney cancer. Each CDR3 is given with its conserved first and last residue. The order of the fields is clone size, D gene, V gene, J gene, CDR3 DNA, CDR3 protein. A D gene is named only where the DNA matches it firmly. Only part of the rows carry a size: once, few, many, or a class if the clone is expanded.

.,.,TRBV10-3,TRBJ1-5,TGTGCCATCAGTGAGGAGGCAGGGGATCAGCCCCAGCATTTT,CAISEEAGDQPQHF
.,TRBD2,TRBV2,TRBJ2-3,TGTGCCAGCAAAGCCGGGACCAGCGGGGGGGGTAGCACAGATACGCAGTATTTT,CASKAGTSGGGSTDTQYF
.,.,TRBV19,TRBJ1-5,TGTGCCAGTATCGGGGCGGACACTTATAGCAATCAGCCCCAGCATTTT,CASIGADTYSNQPQHF
few,.,TRBV19,TRBJ1-1,TGTGCCAGTAGTTGGGGGCGCGGGAACACTGAAGCTTTCTTT,CASSWGRGNTEAFF
.,.,TRBV19,TRBJ2-7,TGTGCCAGTAGTACCAACAGGTTTTCCGAGCAGTACTTC,CASSTNRFSEQYF
.,TRBD2,TRBV5-8,TRBJ2-5,TGTGCCAGCAGCTTAAAGCGGGGGGGCCTCCAAGAGACCCAGTACTTC,CASSLKRGGLQETQYF
once,TRBD1,TRBV11-3,TRBJ1-2,TGTGCCAGCAGCCCAGAAGGACAGGAAGCTAACTATGGCTACACCTTC,CASSPEGQEANYGYTF
.,.,TRBV5-1,TRBJ1-2,TGCGCCAGCAGCTTGGAGTCAGGAGCTAACTATGGCTACACCTTC,CASSLESGANYGYTF
.,.,TRBV18,TRBJ1-6,TGTGCCAGCTCTCCTCCTCTTGGTCGGTATTCACCCCTCCACTTT,CASSPPLGRYSPLHF
.,.,TRBV19,TRBJ1-5,TGTGCCAGTAGTCTACCAAATCAGCCCCAGCATTTT,CASSLPNQPQHF
.,TRBD2,TRBV19,TRBJ2-3,TGTGCCAGTAGACTAGGACTAGCGGGGGGTAGCACAGATACGCAGTATTTT,CASRLGLAGGSTDTQYF
.,TRBD1,TRBV15,TRBJ2-7,TGTGCCACCAGCAGAGGGGACAGGGGTTACGAGCAGTACTTC,CATSRGDRGYEQYF
.,TRBD2,TRBV6-5,TRBJ2-1,TGTGCCAGCAAGACTAGCGGGGCTGAGCAGTTCTTC,CASKTSGAEQFF
.,TRBD1,TRBV2,TRBJ2-7,TGTGCCAGCAGTGTACAGGGGTACGAGCAGTACTTC,CASSVQGYEQYF
.,.,TRBV10-3,TRBJ2-2,TGTGCCATCAAGCTATTGAACACCGGGGAGCTGTTTTTT,CAIKLLNTGELFF
.,.,TRBV19,TRBJ2-3,TGTGCCAGTAGTAGGCCGGCGGGGGCATCCCCAGATACGCAGTATTTT,CASSRPAGASPDTQYF
.,.,TRBV6-5,TRBJ1-1,TGTGCCAGCAGTCGCGACTGGCTAGGCACTGAAGCTTTCTTT,CASSRDWLGTEAFF